Shown below are 19 T cell receptor beta chains from a single sample sequenced in a study of shared clonotypes between healthy human individuals. This table comes from immunoSEQ multiplex PCR, and its TCRdb copy is limited to in-frame clones, with some not included. The top ten clones hold around 1.4% of a sample with about 980,000 clones, about three quarters of them seen once. Source material: memory CD4+ T cells sorted from blood. Subset indicated: CD45RA-negative fraction. Receptors originate from a young man in good health.

The chain is built from TRBV19 and TRBJ2-3; D call uncertain. Trimming took off 6 bases at V and 2 bases at J, with 9 bases between the two ends. Germline V gives CDR1 LNHDA, CDR2 SQIVND (reference sequence). The CDR3 extends over 13 amino acids. CDR3 sequence: CASSPTDTDTQYF. Here the CDR3 DNA reads TGTGCCAGTAGCCCAACTGACACAGATACGCAGTATTTT.

The chain is built from TRBV6-5 and TRBJ1-2; tentatively, D is TRBD1 (6 bases). CDR3 length: 13 residues. Trimming left V 5 bases short and J 8 bases short, with 15 bases between. Germline-derived CDR1 and CDR2 are MNHEY and SVGAGI. The CDR3 bases are TGTGCCAGCAGTGAACAGGGAGTGCGGGGCTACACCTTC. Residues: CASSEQGVRGYTF.

This chain joins TRBV5-1 and TRBJ1-2; 7 bases are a match to TRBD1. CDR1 and CDR2 (germline): SGHRS, YFSETQ. The CDR3 runs 14 residues. With V trimmed by 4 bases and J by 2 bases, 5 bases remained unmatched. The CDR3 region has the DNA TGCGCCAGCAGCCGGGACAGCGAAAACTATGGCTACACCTTC. Its translation is CASSRDSENYGYTF.

The V call is TRBV14, the J call TRBJ2-1; TRBD2 is a possible D gene (5 bases). V was pared by 8 bases and J by 4 bases, with 18 bases between. CDR1 and CDR2 (germline): SGHDN, FVKESK. CDR3 length: 15 amino acids. The CDR3 here is CASHYGESGYNEQFF. The DNA for the CDR3 is TGTGCCAGCCACTACGGGGAGTCGGGGTACAATGAGCAGTTCTTC.

This clone was counted a few times. The rearrangement joins TRBV11-1 to TRBJ2-3; 9 nucleotides agree with TRBD2. Losses at the gene ends were 2 bases for V and 7 bases for J; bases not matched to a gene: 1. Germline CDR1 SGHAT, CDR2 FQDESV (reference sequence). CDR3 length: 13 residues. For the CDR3, the DNA is TGTGCCAGCAGCTTACTAGCGGGGAATACGCAGTATTTT. Its translation is CASSLLAGNTQYF.

The chain carries TRBV7-2 and TRBJ1-1; tentatively, D is TRBD1 (6 bases). Trimming removed 1 base at V and 4 bases at J, with 10 bases between. The CDR3 has 14 amino acids. Germline lookup yields CDR1 SGHTA and CDR2 FQGNSA. CDR3 loop: CASSLGQDSTEAFF. Here the CDR3 DNA reads TGTGCCAGCAGCTTAGGGCAGGACAGCACTGAAGCTTTCTTT.

In its sample, this clone was seen a few times. The chain combines TRBV19 with TRBJ1-4, with D unclear. The germline CDR1 and CDR2 sequences are LNHDA and SQIVND (reference sequence). The ends were cut back, 5 bases at V and 5 bases at J, with 21 bases in the middle. This CDR3 comprises 17 residues. DNA for the CDR3: TGTGCCAGTAGTGAGATCCGGGTGCCGGAATGGAATGAAAAACTGTTTTTT. This gives the protein CASSEIRVPEWNEKLFF.

This clone has just a few counts. The chain employs TRBV9 and TRBJ2-1; D perhaps matches TRBD2 (6 bases). Germline loops: CDR1 SGDLS, CDR2 YYNGEE. The CDR3 is made up of 16 amino acids. V lost 4 bases to trimming and J lost 6 bases, with 20 bases between them. CDR3 nucleotides: TGTGCCAGCAGCCCAGGCCCACTAGCTTCTACCAATGAGCAGTTCTTC. Protein product: CASSPGPLASTNEQFF.

This clone was observed many times. The sample has other DNA sequences that encode this CDR3 too. This CDR3 reads CATSRDTGTNEQFF. The CDR3 nucleotides read TGTGCCACCAGCAGAGACACAGGCACGAATGAGCAGTTCTTC. The V and J genes are TRBV15 and TRBJ2-1; D perhaps matches TRBD1 (5 bases). Trimming removed 0 bases at V and 7 bases at J, with 10 bases between. Germline V CDR1 and CDR2: LNHNV, YYDKDF (reference sequence). The CDR3 is 14 amino acids. Supplemented by reference TRBV15 and TRBJ2-1, the full variable domain reads DAMVIQNPRYQVTQFGKPVTLSCSQTLNHNVMYWYQQKSSQAPKLLFHYYDKDFNNEADTPDNFQSRRPNTSFCFLDIRSPGLGDTAMYLCATSRDTGTNEQFFGPGTRLTVL.

This clone turned up a few times. The rearrangement joins TRBV30 to TRBJ1-2; D is unresolved. Germline lookup yields CDR1 GTSNPN and CDR2 SVGIG (reference sequence). The CDR3 is 13 residues long. V was cut by 0 bases and J by 7 bases, with 12 bases left in between. CDR3 in DNA: TGTGCCTGGAGTGTAAATGGGCCTTTTGGCTACACCTTC. Residues: CAWSVNGPFGYTF.

The rearrangement uses TRBV5-1 and TRBJ2-1; tentative D call: TRBD1 (6 bases). Trimming cost V 4 bases and J 0 bases, with 23 bases left between them. Germline V gene lookup returns CDR1 SGHRS and CDR2 YFSETQ. The CDR3 is made up of 19 amino acids. The CDR3 DNA reads TGCGCCAGCAGCCGAGCCCCGGGACACCTAACCCTCTCCTACAATGAGCAGTTCTTC. Protein product: CASSRAPGHLTLSYNEQFF.

This chain uses TRBV5-1 with TRBJ1-2; possible D gene TRBD1, 6 bases. Trimming shortened V by 4 bases and J by 8 bases, and 12 bases separated the two germline ends. The CDR3 consists of 12 residues. Germline V lookup: CDR1 SGHRS, CDR2 YFSETQ. The DNA of the CDR3 is TGCGCCAGCAGCCAACAGGGCCAAGGCTACACCTTC. Translated: CASSQQGQGYTF.

The genes are TRBV9 and TRBJ2-7; D possibly uses TRBD1 or TRBD2 (6 bases each). Trimming pared 4 bases from V and 3 bases from J, leaving 14 bases between. Germline V gene sequence: CDR1 SGDLS, CDR2 YYNGEE. The CDR3 length is 14 residues. The CDR3 nucleotides read TGTGCCAGCAGCCGGGGGACATCCCTCTACGAGCAGTACTTC. Protein sequence: CASSRGTSLYEQYF.

V and J are TRBV9 and TRBJ2-3; D uncertain. Trimming shortened V by 0 bases and J by 2 bases, and 7 bases separated the two germline ends. CDR3 length: 14 residues. Germline values: CDR1 SGDLS, CDR2 YYNGEE. The chain's CDR3 is CASSVEEITDTQYF. The CDR3 bases are TGTGCCAGCAGCGTAGAGGAGATCACAGATACGCAGTATTTT. Full variable domain (outside the CDR3, taken from reference TRBV9 and TRBJ2-3): DSGVTQTPKHLITATGQRVTLRCSPRSGDLSVYWYQQSLDQGLQFLIQYYNGEERAKGNILERFSAQQFPDLHSELNLSSLELGDSALYFCASSVEEITDTQYFGPGTRLTVL.

The chain combines TRBV5-1 with TRBJ1-2; 9 bases align to TRBD1. Germline V gene sequence: CDR1 SGHRS, CDR2 YFSETQ. The CDR3 has 16 residues. Germline trimming cut 4 bases from V and 7 bases from J; bases unmatched to any gene: 14. The CDR3 loop is CASSPGRDRVSFGYTF. The CDR3 DNA is TGCGCCAGCAGCCCCGGCCGGGACAGGGTTTCGTTTGGCTACACCTTC.

V and J are TRBV5-1 and TRBJ2-1; no clear D gene. Trimming shortened V by 3 bases and J by 0 bases, and 10 bases separated the two germline ends. The CDR3 consists of 15 residues. From germline, CDR1 is SGHRS and CDR2 YFSETQ. The CDR3 here is CASSSQSSSYNEQFF. The CDR3 bases are TGCGCCAGCAGCTCTCAATCTAGCTCCTACAATGAGCAGTTCTTC.

V gene TRBV6-5 combines with J gene TRBJ2-1; 8 bases are a match to TRBD2. The germline V gene encodes CDR1 MNHEY and CDR2 SVGAGI. The CDR3 has 15 residues. Losses at the gene ends were 6 bases for V and 3 bases for J; bases not matched to a gene: 7. The CDR3, as DNA: TGTGCCAGCAGCGAGGGCGGGAGGATCTACAATGAGCAGTTCTTC. Translating it yields CASSEGGRIYNEQFF.

The chain is built from TRBV5-1 and TRBJ1-4, with TRBD1 matching 8 bases. Germline V gene data show CDR1 as SGHRS and CDR2 as YFSETQ. Trimming took 4 bases from V and 1 from J; bases not matched to a gene: 3. This CDR3 spans 15 amino acids. The CDR3 here is CASSEQGGTNEKLFF. CDR3 in DNA: TGCGCCAGCAGCGAACAGGGGGGAACTAATGAAAAACTGTTTTTT.

CDR3 bases: TGTGCCAGCACCTTTCAGGGAAACACCATATATTTT. This encodes CASTFQGNTIYF. This rearrangement joins TRBV28 to TRBJ1-3; the D is unclear. The CDR3 has 12 residues. V shed 7 bases and J shed 4 bases, with 8 bases lying between them. Per germline, CDR1 MDHEN and CDR2 SYDVKM.